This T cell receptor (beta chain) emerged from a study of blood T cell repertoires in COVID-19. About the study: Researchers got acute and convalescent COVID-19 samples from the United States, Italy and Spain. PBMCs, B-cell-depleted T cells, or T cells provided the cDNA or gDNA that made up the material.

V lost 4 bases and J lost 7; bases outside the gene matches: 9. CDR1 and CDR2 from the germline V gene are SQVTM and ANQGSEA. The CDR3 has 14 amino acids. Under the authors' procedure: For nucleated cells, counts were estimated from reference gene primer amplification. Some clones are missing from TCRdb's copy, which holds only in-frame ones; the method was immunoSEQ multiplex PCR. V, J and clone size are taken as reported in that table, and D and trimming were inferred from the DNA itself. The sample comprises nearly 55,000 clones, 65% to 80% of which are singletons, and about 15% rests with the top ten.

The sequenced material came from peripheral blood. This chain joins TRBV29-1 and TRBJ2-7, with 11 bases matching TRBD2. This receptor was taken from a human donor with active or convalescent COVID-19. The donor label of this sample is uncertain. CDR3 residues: CSVGRLAGGGEQYF. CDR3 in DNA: TGCAGCGTTGGGAGGCTAGCGGGAGGAGGGGAGCAGTACTTC.